These T cell receptor beta chains were read from a single sample in a study of a mutant IDH1 vaccine in newly diagnosed glioma. Using immunoSEQ multiplex PCR, the repertoire was profiled, and TCRdb retains in-frame clones only, with some absent. This repertoire shows about 60,000 clones, about 81% found once; its top ten account for approximately 8.3%. The antigens for these receptors are not known. This sample comprised PBMCs, obtained from a glioma patient whose treatment included an IDH1 peptide vaccine. The receptors were gathered from a woman in her forties or fifties with glioma. Both conserved end residues are trimmed from each CDR3.

v_call	j_call	cdr3_aa
TRBV9	TRBJ1-1	ASTMGLTNTEAF
TRBV6-1	TRBJ1-2	ASSEAPSQRTAPYGYT
TRBV27	TRBJ1-1	ASSPRTGNTEAF
TRBV7-2	TRBJ1-5	ASSLGYVETGQH
TRBV11-3	TRBJ1-3	ASSSSWGSGNTIY
TRBV5-4	TRBJ1-1	ASSPDPYWGEAF
TRBV7-6	TRBJ1-1	ASSLSGTVGEAF
TRBV13	TRBJ1-2	ASSFVKGDGYT
TRBV7-3	TRBJ1-1	ASSQQGNTEAF
TRBV19	TRBJ1-5	ASSIAGRGNQPQH
TRBV4-1	TRBJ1-3	ASSQREPPNTIY
TRBV5-6	TRBJ1-2	ASSLFSGVRRAGYT
TRBV30	TRBJ2-1	AWSVMRVRPRNEQF
TRBV5-6	TRBJ1-1	ASSGRQGTEAF
TRBV7-2	TRBJ1-4	ASGSRVKIATNEKLF
TRBV9	TRBJ2-5	ASNRTPLQETQY
TRBV19	TRBJ2-2	ASSIQGVAGELF
TRBV5-1	TRBJ1-4	ASSFTAATNEKLF